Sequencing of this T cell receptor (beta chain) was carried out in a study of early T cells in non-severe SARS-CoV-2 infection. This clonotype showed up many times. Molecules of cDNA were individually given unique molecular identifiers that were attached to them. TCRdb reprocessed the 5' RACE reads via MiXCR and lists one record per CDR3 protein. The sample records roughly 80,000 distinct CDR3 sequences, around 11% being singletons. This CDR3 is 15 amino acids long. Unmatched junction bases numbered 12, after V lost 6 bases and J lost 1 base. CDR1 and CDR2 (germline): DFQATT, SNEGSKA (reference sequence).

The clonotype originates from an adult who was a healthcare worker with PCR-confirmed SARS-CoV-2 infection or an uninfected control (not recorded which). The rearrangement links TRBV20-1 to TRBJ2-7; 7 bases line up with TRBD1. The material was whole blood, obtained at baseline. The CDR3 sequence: CSAQSRDRGSYEQYF. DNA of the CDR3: TGCAGTGCGCAGAGCAGGGACAGAGGTTCCTACGAGCAGTACTTC.